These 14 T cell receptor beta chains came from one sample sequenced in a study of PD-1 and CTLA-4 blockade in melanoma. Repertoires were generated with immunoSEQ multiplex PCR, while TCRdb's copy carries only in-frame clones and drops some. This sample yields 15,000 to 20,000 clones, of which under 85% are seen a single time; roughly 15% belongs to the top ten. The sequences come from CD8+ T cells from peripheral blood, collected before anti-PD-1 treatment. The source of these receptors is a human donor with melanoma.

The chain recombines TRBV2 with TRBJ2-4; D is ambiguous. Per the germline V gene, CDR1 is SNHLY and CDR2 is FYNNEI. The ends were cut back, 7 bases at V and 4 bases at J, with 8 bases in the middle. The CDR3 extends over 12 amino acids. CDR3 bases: TGTGCCAGCATCGGGTCAAAAAACATTCAGTACTTC. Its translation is CASIGSKNIQYF.

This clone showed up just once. Here the CDR3 DNA reads TGTGCCTGGAGGAGGGAAAGCACTGAAGCTTTCTTT. Protein sequence: CAWRRESTEAFF. The chain has TRBV30 and TRBJ1-1; D gene ambiguous. Germline V CDR1 and CDR2: GTSNPN, SVGIG (reference sequence). Trimming left V 3 bases short and J 4 bases short, with 9 bases between. The CDR3 sequence is 12 residues long.

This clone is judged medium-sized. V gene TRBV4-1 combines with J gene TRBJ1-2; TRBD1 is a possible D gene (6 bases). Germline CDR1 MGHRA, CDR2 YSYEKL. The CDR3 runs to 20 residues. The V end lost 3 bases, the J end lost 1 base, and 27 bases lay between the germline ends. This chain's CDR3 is CASSHVKTYRVRGGNYGYTF. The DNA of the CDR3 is TGCGCCAGCAGCCATGTCAAAACCTACAGGGTTAGGGGGGGTAACTATGGCTACACCTTC.

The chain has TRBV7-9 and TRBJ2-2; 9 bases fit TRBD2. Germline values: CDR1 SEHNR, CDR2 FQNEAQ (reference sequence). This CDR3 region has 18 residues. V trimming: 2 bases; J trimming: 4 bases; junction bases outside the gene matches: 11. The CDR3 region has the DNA TGTGCCAGCAGCTTACGGGCTAGCGGGGAAAGTAGCACCGGGGAGCTGTTTTTT. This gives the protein CASSLRASGESSTGELFF.

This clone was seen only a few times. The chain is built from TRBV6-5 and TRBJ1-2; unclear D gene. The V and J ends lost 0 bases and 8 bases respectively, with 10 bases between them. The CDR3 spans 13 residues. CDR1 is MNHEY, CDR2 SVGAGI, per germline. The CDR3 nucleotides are TGTGCCAGCAGTTACTCGACCCGCGGGGGCTACACCTTC. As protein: CASSYSTRGGYTF.

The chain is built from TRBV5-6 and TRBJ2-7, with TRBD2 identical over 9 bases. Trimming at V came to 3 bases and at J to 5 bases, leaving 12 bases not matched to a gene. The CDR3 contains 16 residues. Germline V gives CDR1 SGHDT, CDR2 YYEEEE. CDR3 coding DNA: TGTGCCAGCAGCTCCCGGCGGGGGGGCACGGTCCACGAGCAGTACTTC. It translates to CASSSRRGGTVHEQYF.

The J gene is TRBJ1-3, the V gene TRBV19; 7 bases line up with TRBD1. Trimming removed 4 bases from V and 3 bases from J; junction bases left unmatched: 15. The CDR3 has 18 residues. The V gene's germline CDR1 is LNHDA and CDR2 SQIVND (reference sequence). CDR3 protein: CASSTLVRQGIFGNTIYF. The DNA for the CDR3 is TGTGCCAGTAGTACTCTCGTCCGACAGGGTATTTTTGGAAACACCATATATTTT.

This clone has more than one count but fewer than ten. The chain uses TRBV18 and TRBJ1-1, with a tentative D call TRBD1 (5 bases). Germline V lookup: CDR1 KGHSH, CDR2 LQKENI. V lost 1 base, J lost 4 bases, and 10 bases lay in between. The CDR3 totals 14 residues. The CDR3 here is CASSPRGEATEAFF. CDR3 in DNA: TGTGCCAGCTCACCACGGGGGGAGGCCACTGAAGCTTTCTTT.

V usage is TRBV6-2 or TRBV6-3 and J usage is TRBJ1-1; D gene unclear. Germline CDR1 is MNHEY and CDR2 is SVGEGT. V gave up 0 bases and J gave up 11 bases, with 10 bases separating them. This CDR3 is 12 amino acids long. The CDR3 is CASSYSGLRAFF. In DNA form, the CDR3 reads TGTGCCAGCAGTTACTCTGGCCTGAGGGCTTTCTTT.

The CDR3: CASSIRDGDYEQYF. The CDR3 DNA reads TGTGCCAGTAGTATAAGGGACGGAGACTACGAGCAGTACTTC. The chain is built from TRBV19 and TRBJ2-7; D is possibly TRBD1 or TRBD2 (5 bases each). V lost 2 bases to trimming and J lost 3 bases, with 11 bases between them. This CDR3 spans 14 amino acids. Looked up from germline, CDR1 is LNHDA and CDR2 is SQIVND (reference sequence).

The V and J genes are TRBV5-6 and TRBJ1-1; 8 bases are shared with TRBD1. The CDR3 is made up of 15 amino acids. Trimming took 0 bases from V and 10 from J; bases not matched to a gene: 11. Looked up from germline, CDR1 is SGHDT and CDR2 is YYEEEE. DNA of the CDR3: TGTGCCAGCAGCTTGGAGGACAGGGACTACGATCCAGCTTTCTTT. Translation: CASSLEDRDYDPAFF.

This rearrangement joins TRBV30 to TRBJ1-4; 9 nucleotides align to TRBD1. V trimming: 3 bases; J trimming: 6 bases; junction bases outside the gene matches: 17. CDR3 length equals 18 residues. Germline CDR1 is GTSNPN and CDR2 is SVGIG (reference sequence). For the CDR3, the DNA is TGTGCCTGGAGCGGGATTGGGACAGGGCGACTCGGGGATGAAAAACTGTTTTTT. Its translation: CAWSGIGTGRLGDEKLFF.

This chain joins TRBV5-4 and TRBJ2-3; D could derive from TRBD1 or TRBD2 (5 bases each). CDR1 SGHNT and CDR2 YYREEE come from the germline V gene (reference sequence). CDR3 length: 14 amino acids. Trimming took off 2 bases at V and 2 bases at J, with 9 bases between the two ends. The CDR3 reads CASSLAGTTDTQYF. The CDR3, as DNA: TGTGCCAGCAGCTTAGCCGGGACCACAGATACGCAGTATTTT.

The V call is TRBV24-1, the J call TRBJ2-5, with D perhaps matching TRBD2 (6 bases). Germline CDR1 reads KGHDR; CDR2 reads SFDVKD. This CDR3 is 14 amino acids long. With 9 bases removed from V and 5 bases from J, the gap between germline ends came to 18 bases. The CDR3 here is CATATGTVFETQYF. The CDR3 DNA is TGTGCCACCGCAACCGGGACTGTTTTTGAGACCCAGTACTTC.